These 14 T cell receptor beta chains came from one sample sequenced in a study of T-cell memory formation after mild COVID-19. TCRdb recomputed calls from the 5' RACE reads with MiXCR, one row per CDR3 protein. The sample has roughly 120,000 distinct CDR3 sequences; 20% to 25% are singletons. The sequencing sample was made of PBMCs or a T cell subset sorted from them (not recorded which). Source of these receptors: a man between 18 and 29 years old who had mild COVID-19 (a few samples of this study predate the infection). Cell type and time point are not known.

This clonotype has a count of ten or more. The V gene is TRBV24-1, the J gene TRBJ2-5; TRBD2 is a possible D gene (5 bases). V was trimmed by 3 bases and J by 2 bases, leaving 12 bases between them. Per the germline V gene, CDR1 is KGHDR and CDR2 is SFDVKD. The CDR3 extends over 15 amino acids. The CDR3 DNA follows: TGTGCCACCAGTGATCCCACGGGGATACAAGAGACCCAGTACTTC. Protein: CATSDPTGIQETQYF.

The chain is built from TRBV4-1 and TRBJ2-5; D is uncertain. Germline V lookup: CDR1 MGHRA, CDR2 YSYEKL. With 1 base removed from V and 5 bases from J, the gap between germline ends came to 8 bases. The CDR3 contains 13 residues. For the CDR3, the DNA is TGCGCCAGCAGCCAAGTTAGTTGGGAGACCCAGTACTTC. This encodes CASSQVSWETQYF.

This clonotype was counted only a few times. The chain joins TRBV6-5 to TRBJ2-1, with D maybe TRBD1 (6 bases). Trimming stripped 6 bases from V and 2 bases from J, with 11 bases between. This CDR3 comprises 14 residues. CDR1 MNHEY and CDR2 SVGAGI come from the germline V gene. The CDR3 DNA reads TGTGCCAGCAGCCCCCGGGACACCTACAATGAGCAGTTCTTC. Encoded protein: CASSPRDTYNEQFF.

This rearrangement joins TRBV27 to TRBJ1-1; D not certain. Deletions cut 2 bases from V and 5 bases from J, with 9 bases between. The CDR3 extends over 13 amino acids. Germline V CDR1 and CDR2: MNHEY, SMNVEV (reference sequence). For the CDR3, the DNA is TGTGCCAGCAGTTTAGGAGGGTGGACTGAAGCTTTCTTT. Amino acids: CASSLGGWTEAFF.

This clonotype was found many times. The chain's CDR3 is CASSGGGTNSGANVLTF. The CDR3 coding sequence is TGCGCCAGCAGTGGTGGGGGGACTAACTCTGGGGCCAACGTCCTGACTTTC. This chain uses TRBV10-2 with TRBJ2-6; 7 bases map to TRBD2. Losses at the gene ends were 4 bases for V and 0 bases for J; bases not matched to a gene: 6. This CDR3 region has 17 residues. From germline, CDR1 is WSHSY and CDR2 SAAADI.

Only a few counts were recorded for this clonotype. This chain uses TRBV6-5 with TRBJ2-7; D possibly corresponds to TRBD1 (6 bases). The CDR3 is 14 residues long. CDR1 is MNHEY and CDR2 is SVGAGI in the germline V gene. Trimming removed 5 bases from V and 4 bases from J, with 15 bases in between. CDR3 in amino acids: CASSVGQGIYEQYF. The CDR3 nucleotides read TGTGCCAGCAGTGTAGGGCAGGGGATATACGAGCAGTACTTC.

This clonotype showed up just a few times. V gene TRBV7-9 combines with J gene TRBJ2-2; D unresolved. CDR1 SEHNR and CDR2 FQNEAQ come from the germline V gene (reference sequence). Deletions cut 9 bases from V and 6 bases from J, with 8 bases between. The CDR3 has 11 residues. CDR3 in amino acids: CASRTPGELFF. The CDR3 bases are TGTGCCAGTCGGACCCCCGGGGAGCTGTTTTTT.

The chain combines TRBV29-1 with TRBJ1-1; 8 bases match TRBD1. The CDR3 consists of 11 residues. CDR1 SQVTM and CDR2 ANQGSEA come from the germline V gene. J gave up 5 bases and V 6 bases, and 2 bases lay outside the gene matches. CDR3: CSVYRGTEAFF. The DNA for the CDR3 is TGCAGCGTCTACAGGGGGACTGAAGCTTTCTTT.

The chain links TRBV28 to TRBJ2-1; 9 nucleotides line up with TRBD1. Trimming took 5 bases from V and 5 from J; bases not matched to a gene: 7. The CDR3 runs 15 residues. Per the germline V gene, CDR1 is MDHEN and CDR2 is SYDVKM. The CDR3 DNA reads as TGTGCCAGCAGTGACCGGGACAGGGAGAACAATGAGCAGTTCTTC. Translating it yields CASSDRDRENNEQFF.

V gene TRBV4-1 combines with J gene TRBJ2-2, with D possibly TRBD2 on 6 matching bases. V was clipped by 1 base and J by 5 bases, with 23 bases between them. CDR1 MGHRA and CDR2 YSYEKL come from the germline V gene. This CDR3 comprises 19 residues. The CDR3 nucleotides are TGCGCCAGCAGCCAAGTAGGAACGCGGGATATCCGTGGTACCGGGGAGCTGTTTTTT. Residues: CASSQVGTRDIRGTGELFF.

This clonotype was observed a handful of times. The chain is built from TRBV20-1 and TRBJ2-1, with 14 nucleotides matching TRBD2. The V segment lost 4 bases and the J segment 4 bases; nucleotides outside the gene matches: 12. Per germline, CDR1 DFQATT and CDR2 SNEGSKA (reference sequence). The CDR3 is made up of 18 amino acids. This CDR3 is CSATQGLAGAGRYNEQFF. CDR3 coding DNA: TGCAGTGCTACCCAGGGACTAGCGGGGGCCGGAAGGTACAATGAGCAGTTCTTC.

V gene TRBV5-1 combines with J gene TRBJ1-2, with 7 bases aligning to TRBD1. The CDR3 loop spans 14 amino acids. Germline CDR1 reads SGHRS; CDR2 reads YFSETQ. The J segment lost 4 bases and the V segment lost 3 bases, leaving 6 bases of the junction unmatched. The CDR3 DNA reads TGCGCCAGCAGCTCCCGACAGGGTAGCTATGGCTACACCTTC. This gives the protein CASSSRQGSYGYTF. The variable domain in full, completed from reference TRBV5-1 and TRBJ1-2, reads KAGVTQTPRYLIKTRGQQVTLSCSPISGHRSVSWYQQTPGQGLQFLFEYFSETQRNKGNFPGRFSGRQFSNSRSEMNVSTLELGDSALYLCASSSRQGSYGYTFGSGTRLTVV.

This clonotype has at least ten counts. The chain combines TRBV6-2 or TRBV6-3 with TRBJ1-5, with D hard to call. Trimming removed 2 bases at V and 5 bases at J, with 10 bases between. Germline loops: CDR1 MNHEY, CDR2 SVGEGT. The CDR3 is 14 amino acids. CDR3 nucleotide sequence: TGTGCCAGCAGTTACGGAGACCCCCATCAGCCCCAGCATTTT. It is translated as CASSYGDPHQPQHF.

This CDR3 is CASSPREAVPYGYTF. DNA for the CDR3: TGTGCCAGCAGCCCCCGGGAAGCAGTTCCTTATGGCTACACCTTC. V is TRBV12-3 or TRBV12-4 and J is TRBJ1-2; D call uncertain. V was pared by 6 bases and J by 5 bases, with 19 bases between. CDR3 length: 15 residues.